Listed here are 31 T cell receptor beta chains from one sample, sequenced in a study of cytomegalovirus exposure and HLA in healthy donors. Researchers ran the PCR with 60 Vbeta and 13 Jbeta primers. Method: immunoSEQ multiplex PCR; TCRdb's copy keeps in-frame clones and lacks some. The sample lists some 180,000 clones, about four fifths occurring once. The specimen was PBMCs. These receptors came from a female donor in good health and CMV-seronegative.

For the CDR3, the DNA is TGTGCCAGCAGCGTCCCGGGACTAGCCCTGATCGAGCAGTACTTC. This encodes CASSVPGLALIEQYF. The J gene is TRBJ2-7, the V gene TRBV6-5; 9 bases are shared with TRBD2. V lost 6 bases, J lost 6 bases, and 12 bases stayed unmatched. This CDR3 spans 15 amino acids. CDR1 and CDR2 (germline): MNHEY, SVGAGI.

On this clone: One end of the junction varies from germline; a read error may be responsible. The chain is built from TRBV7-2 and TRBJ1-1; no clear D gene. Germline values: CDR1 SGHTA, CDR2 FQGNSA. This CDR3 is built from 13 residues. The CDR3 loop reads CASSLAATAEAFF. The CDR3 coding sequence is TGTGCCAGCAGCCTAGCGGCAACAGCTGAAGCTTTCTTT. The full variable domain, in which reference TRBV7-2 and TRBJ1-1 provide the parts outside the CDR3, is GAGVSQSPSNKVTEKGKDVELRCDPISGHTALYWYRQSLGQGLEFLIYFQGNSAPDKSGLPSDRFSAERTGGSVSTLTIQRTQQEDSAVYLCASSLAATAEAFFGQGTRLTVV.

The rearrangement uses TRBV9 and TRBJ1-5; TRBD1 agrees at 7 bases. Germline V gene lookup returns CDR1 SGDLS and CDR2 YYNGEE. V trimming: 4 bases; J trimming: 6 bases; junction bases outside the gene matches: 10. The CDR3 loop spans 15 amino acids. CDR3 sequence: CASSITGTEAQPQHF. The CDR3 bases are TGTGCCAGCAGCATTACCGGGACAGAGGCTCAGCCCCAGCATTTT.

The chain employs TRBV18 and TRBJ2-1; 7 bases align to TRBD2. The germline CDR1 and CDR2 sequences are KGHSH and LQKENI. Unmatched junction bases numbered 7, after V lost 3 bases and J lost 5 bases. The CDR3 totals 15 residues. CDR3 in DNA: TGTGCCAGCTCACCTTCTAGCGGCAAAGACAATGAGCAGTTCTTC. Translating it yields CASSPSSGKDNEQFF.

The V call is TRBV19, the J call TRBJ1-5; D remains ambiguous. Trimming left V 6 bases short and J 2 bases short, with 11 bases between. This CDR3 is built from 14 residues. Germline V gives CDR1 LNHDA, CDR2 SQIVND (reference sequence). CDR3 DNA sequence: TGTGCCAGTAGCCCCAGACACGGCAATCAGCCCCAGCATTTT. Residues: CASSPRHGNQPQHF.

The rearrangement uses TRBV10-3 and TRBJ2-3; 9 nucleotides match TRBD2. This CDR3 is 18 amino acids long. The junction had 13 bases not matched to a gene; V was cut back by 5 bases and J by 1 base. Germline V lookup: CDR1 ENHRY, CDR2 SYGVKD. CDR3 sequence (DNA): TGTGCCATCAGTAGCCGTGTGGCGGGAGGGGTGGGCACAGATACGCAGTATTTT. Translating it yields CAISSRVAGGVGTDTQYF.

The chain combines TRBV29-1 with TRBJ1-1, with TRBD1 identical over 7 bases. CDR3 length equals 14 residues. The V gene end was trimmed by 6 bases and the J gene end by 0 bases; junction bases not matched to a gene: 7. In germline, CDR1 is SQVTM, CDR2 ANQGSEA. The CDR3 nucleotides read TGCAGCGTCAGGGGACAGCGGATGAACACTGAAGCTTTCTTT. The encoded protein is CSVRGQRMNTEAFF.

The chain recombines TRBV4-3 with TRBJ2-2; 7 nucleotides match TRBD2. The CDR3 loop spans 16 amino acids. Germline V CDR1 and CDR2: LGHNA, YSLEER. Trimming cost V 4 bases and J 4 bases; bases outside gene matches: 9. The CDR3 spells CASSLQAGRGTGELFF. The CDR3 bases are TGCGCCAGCAGCCTTCAAGCGGGGAGGGGCACCGGGGAGCTGTTTTTT.

J is TRBJ2-7 and V is TRBV5-1; TRBD2 matches at 7 bases. The ends lost 4 bases at V and 3 bases at J; junction bases unmatched: 10. Germline V gene sequence: CDR1 SGHRS, CDR2 YFSETQ. The CDR3 sequence is 15 residues long. CDR3 amino acids: CASSPRVSGGYEQYF. CDR3 nucleotides: TGCGCCAGCAGCCCCCGTGTTTCGGGGGGCTACGAGCAGTACTTC.

The V call is TRBV19, the J call TRBJ2-2; TRBD2 agrees at 11 bases. CDR1 and CDR2 (germline): LNHDA, SQIVND (reference sequence). With 2 bases clipped from V and 1 base from J, the junction kept 6 bases outside the gene matches. The CDR3 length is 18 residues. CDR3 sequence (DNA): TGTGCCAGTAGTATAAGGGGACTAGCGGTCCTGAACACCGGGGAGCTGTTTTTT. It specifies CASSIRGLAVLNTGELFF.

The V and J genes are TRBV11-3 and TRBJ1-1; D is unresolved. From germline, CDR1 is SGHNT and CDR2 YENEEA. Trimming took off 3 bases at V and 4 bases at J, with 6 bases between the two ends. The CDR3 has 12 residues. CDR3 protein: CASSFGPTEAFF. The CDR3 nucleotides are TGTGCCAGCAGCTTTGGGCCCACTGAAGCTTTCTTT.

The chain carries TRBV2 and TRBJ1-6; 7 bases match TRBD1. The CDR3 extends over 14 amino acids. Germline CDR1 reads SNHLY; CDR2 reads FYNNEI. With 6 bases clipped from V and 7 bases from J, the junction kept 6 bases outside the gene matches. DNA of the CDR3: TGTGCCAGCAGCAGACAGGGCGGGAATTCACCCCTCCACTTT. Its protein product is CASSRQGGNSPLHF.

V is TRBV19 and J is TRBJ1-6, with D possibly being TRBD1 (5 bases). This CDR3 has 15 amino acids. V gave up 4 bases and J gave up 6 bases, with 13 bases separating them. The V gene's germline CDR1 is LNHDA and CDR2 SQIVND (reference sequence). The CDR3 region is CASSTGRVPNSPLHF. In DNA form, the CDR3 reads TGTGCCAGTAGTACGGGCAGGGTGCCTAATTCACCCCTCCACTTT.

CDR3 sequence reads: CASSPTAGVETQYF. CDR3 coding DNA: TGTGCCAGCAGCCCAACAGCGGGAGTCGAGACCCAGTACTTC. The chain links TRBV28 to TRBJ2-5; TRBD2 aligns across 8 bases. The germline gives CDR1 MDHEN, CDR2 SYDVKM. The CDR3 runs 14 residues. V lost 6 bases, J lost 5 bases, and 8 bases stayed unmatched.

The rearrangement uses TRBV29-1 and TRBJ2-3; the D gene is possibly TRBD2 (5 bases). Germline loops: CDR1 SQVTM, CDR2 ANQGSEA. V gave up 6 bases and J gave up 0 bases, with 19 bases separating them. The CDR3 loop spans 16 amino acids. CDR3 amino acids: CSVRAMGSSSTDTQYF. The CDR3 nucleotides read TGCAGCGTCCGAGCGATGGGGAGCTCTAGCACAGATACGCAGTATTTT.

This chain uses TRBV7-3 with TRBJ1-1, with D maybe TRBD1 (5 bases). This CDR3 spans 14 amino acids. Germline V CDR1 and CDR2: SGHTA, FQGTGA. V dropped 2 bases and J dropped 7 bases, with 14 bases sitting between them. CDR3 region: CASSLGGENYEAFF. In DNA, the CDR3 is TGTGCCAGCAGCTTAGGGGGGGAAAACTATGAAGCTTTCTTT.

This clone came up once. The gene calls are TRBV2 and TRBJ2-3, with TRBD1 identical over 10 bases. Germline loops: CDR1 SNHLY, CDR2 FYNNEI. J gave up 2 bases and V 4 bases, and 3 bases lay outside the gene matches. This CDR3 comprises 15 residues. The CDR3 reads CASSGQGAATDTQYF. In DNA, the CDR3 is TGTGCCAGCAGTGGACAGGGGGCCGCCACAGATACGCAGTATTTT.

The V call is TRBV7-9, the J call TRBJ1-4, with 8 bases lining up with TRBD1. CDR1 SEHNR and CDR2 FQNEAQ come from the germline V gene (reference sequence). V lost 4 bases, J lost 2 bases, and 12 bases stayed unmatched. This CDR3 contains 18 residues. The CDR3 DNA follows: TGTGCCAGCAGCTCCAGGACAGGGCTCTTCGGGACTAATGAAAAACTGTTTTTT. Its protein is CASSSRTGLFGTNEKLFF.

The chain has TRBV6-1 and TRBJ1-6, with D perhaps TRBD1 (5 bases). Between the trimmed V and J ends, which lost 2 bases and 6 bases, there was a span of 17 bases. Germline V CDR1 and CDR2: MNHNS, SASEGT. This CDR3 spans 17 amino acids. CDR3 sequence reads: CASSEFALQGGNSPLHF. CDR3 coding DNA: TGTGCCAGCAGTGAATTTGCCCTCCAGGGAGGTAATTCACCCCTCCACTTT.

The V gene is TRBV19, the J gene TRBJ1-5; 9 bases line up with TRBD1. Germline values: CDR1 LNHDA, CDR2 SQIVND (reference sequence). Losses at the gene ends were 6 bases for V and 3 bases for J; bases not matched to a gene: 6. The CDR3 has 15 residues. CDR3 protein: CASSPTGGSNQPQHF. In DNA, the CDR3 is TGTGCCAGTAGCCCAACAGGGGGCTCCAATCAGCCCCAGCATTTT. Supplemented by reference TRBV19 and TRBJ1-5, the full variable domain reads DGGITQSPKYLFRKEGQNVTLSCEQNLNHDAMYWYRQDPGQGLRLIYYSQIVNDFQKGDIAEGYSVSREKKESFPLTVTSAQKNPTAFYLCASSPTGGSNQPQHFGDGTRLSIL.

Only a few counts were recorded for this clone. The chain carries TRBV4-3 and TRBJ1-4, with a weak D call TRBD1 (5 bases). The CDR3 runs to 14 residues. The V end lost 1 base, the J end lost 7 bases, and 10 bases lay between the germline ends. Germline V lookup: CDR1 LGHNA, CDR2 YSLEER. Written as DNA, the CDR3 is TGCGCCAGCAGCCAAGGGCAGGGTGGTGAAAAACTGTTTTTT. Encoded protein: CASSQGQGGEKLFF.

The CDR3 reads CAKTGLAGGPGDYEQYF. CDR3 DNA sequence: TGCGCCAAGACCGGACTAGCGGGAGGGCCCGGGGACTACGAGCAGTACTTC. The rearrangement links TRBV10-1 to TRBJ2-7, with 15 bases matching TRBD2. The CDR3 length is 17 residues. V gave up 10 bases and J gave up 3 bases; unmatched junction bases: 13. Germline assignment: CDR1 WNHNN and CDR2 SYGVQD (reference sequence).

About this clone itself: An end of the junction does not agree with germline; a read error may underlie this. The chain combines TRBV7-9 with TRBJ1-2, with D uncertain. The CDR3 has 12 residues. Germline V gene sequence: CDR1 SEHNR, CDR2 FQNEAQ (reference sequence). CDR3 in DNA: TGTTCCAGTACTGGAGGGAACTATGGCTACACCTTC. It yields the protein CSSTGGNYGYTF.

This sequence joins TRBV10-2 and TRBJ2-1; 11 nucleotides agree with TRBD2. Germline trimming cut 6 bases from V and 5 bases from J; bases unmatched to any gene: 6. The CDR3 is made up of 15 amino acids. The germline V gene has CDR1 WSHSY and CDR2 SAAADI. Here the CDR3 reads CASSPSSGGHNEQFF. CDR3 DNA sequence: TGCGCCAGCAGCCCATCTAGCGGGGGGCACAATGAGCAGTTCTTC.

Comments on this clone: The junction shows a germline mismatch at one end, possibly a read error. This specimen includes other DNA sequences encoding the same CDR3. The chain links TRBV7-9 to TRBJ2-6, with D perhaps TRBD1 (5 bases). This CDR3 spans 15 amino acids. Germline lookup yields CDR1 SEHNR and CDR2 FQNEAQ (reference sequence). CDR3 sequence reads: CASSLLSSGANVLTF. The CDR3 DNA is TGTGCCAGCAGCCTGCTAAGCTCTGGGGCCAATGTCCTGACTTTC.

This rearrangement joins TRBV27 to TRBJ2-2, with TRBD1 matching 9 bases. Germline CDR1 reads MNHEY; CDR2 reads SMNVEV (reference sequence). Germline trimming cut 3 bases from V and 9 bases from J; bases unmatched to any gene: 5. The CDR3 has 14 residues. CDR3 sequence reads: CASSFGQGHRELFF. The CDR3 nucleotides are TGTGCCAGCAGTTTTGGACAGGGGCACCGGGAGCTGTTTTTT.

V gene TRBV5-1 combines with J gene TRBJ1-1; no clear D gene. With 0 bases removed from V and 0 bases from J, the gap between germline ends came to 9 bases. The CDR3 covers 15 residues. Germline V gene sequence: CDR1 SGHRS, CDR2 YFSETQ. The CDR3 nucleotides read TGCGCCAGCAGCTTGGCCGGGAACCTGAACACTGAAGCTTTCTTT. Encoded protein: CASSLAGNLNTEAFF.

The chain combines TRBV19 with TRBJ1-1, with 7 bases matching TRBD1. The CDR3 spans 14 residues. Germline V lookup: CDR1 LNHDA, CDR2 SQIVND (reference sequence). J lost 1 base, V lost 5 bases, and 4 bases had no gene match. CDR3 protein: CASSSRQGNTEAFF. DNA for the CDR3: TGTGCCAGTAGTTCTAGACAGGGGAACACTGAAGCTTTCTTT.

Only a few counts were recorded for this clone. This sequence joins TRBV28 and TRBJ2-1; 11 positions agree with TRBD2. V dropped 4 bases and J dropped 1; count of bases not matched to a gene: 12. The CDR3 is made up of 19 amino acids. From germline, CDR1 is MDHEN and CDR2 SYDVKM. The CDR3 DNA sequence: TGTGCCAGCAGTTGGGATCTAGCGGGAGGTCTTTTATCCTACAATGAGCAGTTCTTC. Encoded protein: CASSWDLAGGLLSYNEQFF.

Only a few counts were recorded for this clone. The chain employs TRBV5-1 and TRBJ1-1; D gene ambiguous. Germline values: CDR1 SGHRS, CDR2 YFSETQ. This CDR3 is built from 13 residues. V lost 4 bases to trimming and J lost 3 bases, with 10 bases between them. Here the CDR3 reads CASSPTPDTEAFF. The CDR3 DNA follows: TGCGCCAGCAGCCCAACCCCGGACACTGAAGCTTTCTTT.

The V and J genes are TRBV11-2 and TRBJ2-3; possible D gene TRBD1, 6 bases. Between the trimmed V and J ends, which lost 6 bases and 1 base, there was a span of 11 bases. CDR1 and CDR2 from the germline V gene are SGHAT and FQNNGV. The CDR3 is 14 residues long. The CDR3 bases are TGTGCCAGCAGGCTGTGGGGGCGCACAGATACGCAGTATTTT. Encoded protein: CASRLWGRTDTQYF.